Below, one T cell receptor (beta chain) is given with its context. This clonotype was recorded at least ten times. The antigen it binds to is not known. No base-level quality is on record; no much larger clone is a single base apart. These data originate in a study of human T cells and chemical hapten exposure (dated by TCRdb to 2020 to 2022). Study-level background: For sensitization, 2% DPC in acetone was applied to a 2 cm by 2 cm area of upper inner arm skin. Throughout the study period of around 25 weeks, patients also received therapeutic DPC doses to the scalp every week. Patch testing on the upper back used Finn chambers containing 0.01% DPC, with scoring done after 6 days according to International Contact Dermatitis Research Group standards. Alopecia areata with under or over 50% scalp involvement, alopecia totalis and alopecia universalis were represented in the patient cohort, which was mostly female. Libraries were pooled for sequencing, and per-sample TCR yields varied mainly because of small differences in library volumes within the pool. This study followed changes in the peripheral blood TCR repertoire in vivo during primary and secondary sensitization of alopecia patients to the hapten diphenylcyclopropenone (DPC). Blood samples were taken from patients before sensitization (week 0) and at 2, 6 and about 24 weeks after DPC sensitization. Blood for TCR sequencing was provided by twenty-nine alopecia patients at one to four time points (pre-sensitization, 2, 6 and 24 weeks).

This specimen's time point label, per the study, means: pre-sensitization, week 0. The sample's treatment or condition label is to be understood as: therapeutic diphenylcyclopropenone sensitization with weekly scalp DPC. At every patch-test visit, the blood draw took place before the patch test was put on. Patients were considered eligible if aged 18 to 70, diagnosed with alopecia and deemed suitable for DPC therapy, and patients were excluded if pregnant. Total RNA was extracted from unfractionated whole blood that had been collected in Tempus Blood RNA tubes. The germline ends are 10 bases apart after V is trimmed by 1 base and J by 7 bases. The CDR3 spans 13 residues, from the cysteine through the phenylalanine. The entry retains the CDR3 DNA only, 39 bases that are in frame from base 1. CDR1 and CDR2 are drawn from the germline V gene (reference sequence): LGHDT, YNNKEL. Results and caveats for the whole study, not just this receptor: Because every patient had alopecia, a presumed autoimmune disease, the patients' immune response might differ from that of healthy individuals. Compared with pre-sensitization or healthy control sets, expanded TCRs formed significantly more large CDR3 similarity clusters, which is consistent with antigen-driven responses. A positive correlation was found between the number of PT1 expanded TCRs and patch test score, with significance reached at thresholds 8, 16 and 32 but not 4. DPC sensitization did not change the number of TCRs with a frequency above 1 in 1000, and there was no evidence of changes in global repertoire structure. Repeated subsampling changed both the strength of the expansion versus patch-test correlation and the threshold at which the correlation became significant.

Library prep was done by RACE. The reads were generated on a NextSeq 500. Library preparation attached unique molecular identifiers to individual cDNA molecules for quantitative, reproducible TCR counting. For every blood RNA sample, sequencing covered both the TCR alpha and TCR beta chains. The authors' analysis ran thus. Samples had a median of roughly 98,000 TCRs, with a range from roughly 23,224 to 750,000. The Decombinator software suite was used to annotate V, J and CDR3 in the TCR reads. Every sample was subsampled to the same number of TCRs (28,000) for the PS versus PT1 abundance plots. Expanded TCRs were defined as absent before sensitization and observed at least eight times at the 2-week time point. Using fastp trimming at Q25 and MiXCR clonotype assembly, TCRdb reanalyzed the public sequencing data and kept in-frame beta chains. Rows with one shared CDR3 protein collapse into an entry with the most common genes and DNA. TCRdb, not the authors, supplied the V and J calls. A total of under 400,000 distinct CDR3 sequences appear in this sample, 4% to 6% of them only once. The top ten clones comprise 2% to 3% of the sample.

The clonotype comes from a woman in her fifties or sixties with alopecia areata. Some clones in this sample may be carry-over from other donors' samples. The sequence links TRBV3-1 to TRBJ2-5; a tentative D call is TRBD2 (6 bases match). The sequences come from whole blood, collected in connection with sensitization to the hapten diphenylcyclopropenone (DPC). The CDR3 region has the sequence CASSQVDGGTQYF. The bases read TGTGCCAGCAGCCAAGTAGACGGGGGGACCCAGTACTTC.